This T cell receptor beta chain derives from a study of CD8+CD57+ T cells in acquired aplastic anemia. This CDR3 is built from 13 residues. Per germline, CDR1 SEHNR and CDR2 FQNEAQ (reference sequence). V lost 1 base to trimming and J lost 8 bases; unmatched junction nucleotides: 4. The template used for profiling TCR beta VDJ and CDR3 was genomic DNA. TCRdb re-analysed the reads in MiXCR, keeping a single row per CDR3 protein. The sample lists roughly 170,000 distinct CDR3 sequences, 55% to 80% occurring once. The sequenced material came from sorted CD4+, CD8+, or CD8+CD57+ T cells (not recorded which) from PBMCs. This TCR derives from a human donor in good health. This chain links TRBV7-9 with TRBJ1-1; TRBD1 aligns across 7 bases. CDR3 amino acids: CASSLGQGGEAFF. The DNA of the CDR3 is TGTGCCAGCAGCTTAGGACAGGGAGGGGAAGCTTTCTTT.